Presented here are 24 T cell receptor beta chains from one specimen sequenced in a study of T cells in localized non-small cell lung cancer. The method was immunoSEQ multiplex PCR; TCRdb's version includes in-frame clones alone and lacks a portion of them. This sample has roughly 1,300 clones; around 25% occur once, and the top ten carry under 20%. Sequencing was performed on normal lung tissue next to the tumor, taken before any cancer treatment. These receptors came from a woman aged 40 to 75 with stage I squamous cell lung carcinoma.

This clone turned up a few times. The CDR3 nucleotides are TGCAGCGTTGAAGCGGGACAGTGGGACACTGAAGCTTTCTTT. Protein product: CSVEAGQWDTEAFF. V usage is TRBV29-1 and J usage is TRBJ1-1; TRBD1 aligns across 7 bases. The V segment lost 1 base and the J segment 3 bases; nucleotides outside the gene matches: 5. The CDR3 covers 14 residues. Germline V gene lookup returns CDR1 SQVTM and CDR2 ANQGSEA.

This clone was seen a handful of times. The J gene is TRBJ2-1, the V gene TRBV5-1; 8 positions agree with TRBD2. V lost 4 bases, J lost 3 bases, and 6 bases stayed unmatched. Germline-derived CDR1 and CDR2 are SGHRS and YFSETQ. This CDR3 is 15 amino acids long. Written as DNA, the CDR3 is TGCGCCAGCAGCCCCGAGGCGGGAGGCTACAATGAGCAGTTCTTC. Translation gives CASSPEAGGYNEQFF.

The rearrangement joins TRBV30 to TRBJ2-3; no reliable D call. The CDR3 is 18 residues long. The V gene lost 4 bases and the J gene lost 0 bases, with 23 bases spanning the gap. The germline V gene has CDR1 GTSNPN and CDR2 SVGIG (reference sequence). DNA for the CDR3: TGTGCCTGGACTCGCCTCAATCACCCCTCTTCTAGCACAGATACGCAGTATTTT. Translation: CAWTRLNHPSSSTDTQYF.

The sample holds a few counts of this clone. J is TRBJ2-7 and V is TRBV11-3; 13 bases map to TRBD2. V gave up 5 bases and J gave up 7 bases; unmatched junction bases: 8. The CDR3 has 15 amino acids. Germline-derived CDR1 and CDR2 are SGHNT and YENEEA. The CDR3 nucleotides are TGTGCCAGCAGCCGCTGGACTAGCGGGGGAGGGGAGCAGTACTTC. It specifies CASSRWTSGGGEQYF.

The chain joins TRBV29-1 to TRBJ1-2; no firm D call. With 0 bases removed from V and 5 bases from J, the gap between germline ends came to 7 bases. Germline V gene sequence: CDR1 SQVTM, CDR2 ANQGSEA. The CDR3 is made up of 12 amino acids. CDR3 loop: CSVEDRPYGYTF. CDR3 in DNA: TGCAGCGTTGAAGATCGTCCGTATGGCTACACCTTC.

V is TRBV11-3 and J is TRBJ2-6; no clear D gene. The CDR3 is made up of 15 amino acids. Trimming pared 5 bases from V and 0 bases from J, leaving 8 bases between. Germline CDR1 is SGHNT and CDR2 is YENEEA. The CDR3 bases are TGTGCCAGCAGCCCTAGTCTCTCTGGGGCCAACGTCCTGACTTTC. Translated: CASSPSLSGANVLTF. Looking up the rest from reference TRBV11-3 and TRBJ2-6 gives the full variable domain: EAGVVQSPRYKIIEKKQPVAFWCNPISGHNTLYWYLQNLGQGPELLIRYENEEAVDDSQLPKDRFSAERLKGVDSTLKIQPAELGDSAVYLCASSPSLSGANVLTFGAGSRLTVL.

This clone came up a few times. This rearrangement joins TRBV2 to TRBJ1-4, with D tentatively TRBD1 (6 bases). This CDR3 contains 15 residues. The V end was cut by 6 bases, the J end by 4 bases, with 15 bases between. From germline, CDR1 is SNHLY and CDR2 FYNNEI. CDR3 protein: CASSDGQNLNEKLFF. CDR3 bases: TGTGCCAGCAGCGACGGACAGAACCTTAATGAAAAACTGTTTTTT.

This chain links TRBV10-2 with TRBJ2-7; 7 bases fit TRBD1. Germline CDR1 reads WSHSY; CDR2 reads SAAADI. This CDR3 is 14 amino acids long. V lost 2 bases, J lost 5 bases, and 6 bases stayed unmatched. The CDR3 region is CASSERGQGHEQYF. DNA for the CDR3: TGCGCCAGCAGTGAGAGGGGGCAGGGCCACGAGCAGTACTTC.

Only one count was recorded for this clone. The chain uses TRBV18 and TRBJ1-4; D gene unclear. CDR1 and CDR2 (germline): KGHSH, LQKENI. The length of the CDR3 is 15 residues. V was clipped by 3 bases and J by 0 bases, with 8 bases between them. This CDR3 is CASSPTASTNEKLFF. The CDR3 nucleotides are TGTGCCAGCTCACCCACAGCTTCAACTAATGAAAAACTGTTTTTT.

The gene calls are TRBV6-8 and TRBJ1-2, with D perhaps matching TRBD1 (6 bases). CDR1 and CDR2 (germline): MNHGY, SAAAGT. The CDR3 has 14 residues. V was pared by 2 bases and J by 8 bases, with 15 bases between. CDR3 DNA: TGTGCCAGCAGTTACGGGGGGCAAGTAGGCGGCTACACCTTC. This gives the protein CASSYGGQVGGYTF.

V and J are TRBV18 and TRBJ2-2; TRBD2 matches at 7 bases. Losses at the gene ends were 3 bases for V and 1 base for J; bases not matched to a gene: 5. Germline V gene sequence: CDR1 KGHSH, CDR2 LQKENI. The CDR3 contains 16 residues. CDR3 nucleotide sequence: TGTGCCAGCTCACCCCAGGCTAGCGGGAACACCGGGGAGCTGTTTTTT. Translated: CASSPQASGNTGELFF.

This clone turned up a few times. The chain has TRBV11-3 and TRBJ2-1, with D perhaps given as TRBD1 or TRBD2 (6 bases each). The CDR3 is 15 residues long. Between the trimmed V and J ends, which lost 1 base and 3 bases, there was a span of 10 bases. The germline gives CDR1 SGHNT, CDR2 YENEEA. CDR3 sequence (DNA): TGTGCCAGCAGCTTAGGGGCGGGACACTACAATGAGCAGTTCTTC. It codes for CASSLGAGHYNEQFF.

The chain employs TRBV6-8 and TRBJ2-3; 7 positions agree with TRBD1. Trimming removed 1 base from V and 3 bases from J; junction bases left unmatched: 4. The CDR3 consists of 15 residues. CDR1 is MNHGY and CDR2 is SAAAGT in the germline V gene. This CDR3 is CASSYFQGDTDTQYF. CDR3 DNA: TGTGCCAGCAGTTACTTTCAGGGGGATACAGATACGCAGTATTTT.

This clone is medium-sized (0.01 to 0.1%). The genes are TRBV11-3 and TRBJ1-1; TRBD1 is a possible D gene (6 bases). This CDR3 is built from 14 residues. Germline-derived CDR1 and CDR2 are SGHNT and YENEEA. V gave up 5 bases and J gave up 3 bases, with 13 bases separating them. CDR3 residues: CASSPRTEYTEAFF. The CDR3 DNA reads as TGTGCCAGCAGCCCGCGGACAGAATACACTGAAGCTTTCTTT.

This clone rates as medium-sized (0.01 to 0.1%). This chain joins TRBV9 and TRBJ2-7; no reliable D call. The germline gives CDR1 SGDLS, CDR2 YYNGEE. The CDR3 sequence is 13 residues long. The V and J ends lost 4 bases and 7 bases respectively, with 15 bases between them. The CDR3: CASSPRTSREQYF. The DNA of the CDR3 is TGTGCCAGCAGCCCCCGGACCTCTAGAGAGCAGTACTTC.

The chain is built from TRBV11-3 and TRBJ2-7; D is possibly TRBD2 (6 bases). Germline CDR1 is SGHNT and CDR2 is YENEEA. Trimming removed 3 bases at V and 6 bases at J, with 18 bases between. The length of the CDR3 is 15 residues. The CDR3 is CASSLAHRGKREQYF. For the CDR3, the DNA is TGTGCCAGCAGCTTGGCTCACCGGGGGAAGCGCGAGCAGTACTTC.

This clone showed up just a few times. The rearrangement links TRBV9 to TRBJ2-2; D not certain. The V and J ends lost 0 bases and 1 base respectively, with 4 bases between them. Germline CDR1 SGDLS, CDR2 YYNGEE. The CDR3 covers 14 residues. CDR3 amino acids: CASSVAGNTGELFF. The CDR3 DNA reads as TGTGCCAGCAGCGTAGCGGGGAACACCGGGGAGCTGTTTTTT.

A few counts support this clone. For the CDR3, the DNA is TGTGCGCGGCGGGACACCTACAATGAGCAGTTCTTC. This translates into CARRDTYNEQFF. V and J are TRBV9 and TRBJ2-1, with D perhaps assigned TRBD1 or TRBD2 (6 bases each). CDR3 size: 12 residues. The germline CDR1 and CDR2 sequences are SGDLS and YYNGEE.

This clone showed up just a few times. The chain has TRBV6-1 and TRBJ2-7; D is possibly TRBD2 (6 bases). V lost 1 base and J lost 0, with 13 bases in between. The CDR3 has 16 amino acids. Germline values: CDR1 MNHNS, CDR2 SASEGT. This CDR3 reads CASSEVGGMLSYEQYF. The CDR3 DNA sequence: TGTGCCAGCAGTGAAGTAGGCGGGATGCTCTCCTACGAGCAGTACTTC.

The chain couples TRBV11-3 to TRBJ1-1, with D perhaps matching TRBD1 (6 bases). CDR1 is SGHNT and CDR2 is YENEEA in the germline V gene. Between the trimmed V and J ends, which lost 4 bases and 3 bases, there was a span of 15 bases. CDR3 length: 15 amino acids. CDR3 bases: TGTGCCAGCAGCTCCCGTATAGGGGGGGACACTGAAGCTTTCTTT. Amino acid sequence: CASSSRIGGDTEAFF.

Relative to its sample, this clone is large. This chain uses TRBV6-8 with TRBJ1-1; D remains ambiguous. Trimming cost V 2 bases and J 5 bases, with 9 bases left between them. Germline CDR1 reads MNHGY; CDR2 reads SAAAGT. The CDR3 runs to 13 residues. In DNA, the CDR3 is TGTGCCAGCAGTTACCAGCCGGAAACTGAAGCTTTCTTT. Its translation is CASSYQPETEAFF.

The genes are TRBV18 and TRBJ1-4; D is perhaps TRBD1 (5 bases). Germline CDR1 KGHSH, CDR2 LQKENI. The germline V and J ends were trimmed by 3 bases and 8 bases, with 10 bases remaining between them. This CDR3 region has 13 residues. The CDR3: CASSPEGKEKLFF. In nucleotides, the CDR3 is TGTGCCAGCTCACCGGAGGGGAAGGAAAAACTGTTTTTT.

This clone was counted only a few times. The rearrangement uses TRBV6-7 and TRBJ2-7, with D unclear. TRBV6-7 is filed as an ORF, its function uncertain. Between the trimmed V and J ends, which lost 4 bases and 3 bases, there was a span of 4 bases. The CDR3 consists of 11 residues. CDR3 in amino acids: CASSSVYEQYF. The CDR3, as DNA: TGTGCCAGCAGTTCCGTCTACGAGCAGTACTTC.

This chain joins TRBV25-1 and TRBJ2-7, with 9 bases matching TRBD2. The CDR3 covers 14 residues. The germline CDR1 and CDR2 sequences are MGHDK and SYGVNS. The V gene end was trimmed by 4 bases and the J gene end by 5 bases; junction bases not matched to a gene: 6. The CDR3 loop reads CASSVAGVPHEQYF. CDR3 DNA: TGTGCCAGCAGTGTAGCGGGAGTACCCCACGAGCAGTACTTC.